This record concerns one T cell receptor beta chain sequence. This record belongs to a study of cytomegalovirus exposure and HLA in healthy donors. PCR involved 60 Vbeta and 13 Jbeta primers. Clones were sequenced by immunoSEQ multiplex PCR, and TCRdb holds only the in-frame ones, with some missing. The sample lists around 120,000 clones, approximately 80% seen once, with about 4.9% in the top ten. CDR1 is SNHLY and CDR2 is FYNNEI in the germline V gene. The trim removed 4 bases at V and 6 bases at J, leaving 7 bases unmatched. The CDR3 contains 14 residues. This clonotype originated in a man aged 50 or older in good health and CMV-seropositive. Sequenced input: PBMCs. The chain carries TRBV2 and TRBJ1-1, with 8 bases lining up with TRBD1. In DNA form, the CDR3 reads TGTGCCAGCAGTGTTGAGACAGGGGTCCCTGAAGCTTTCTTT. This translates into CASSVETGVPEAFF.